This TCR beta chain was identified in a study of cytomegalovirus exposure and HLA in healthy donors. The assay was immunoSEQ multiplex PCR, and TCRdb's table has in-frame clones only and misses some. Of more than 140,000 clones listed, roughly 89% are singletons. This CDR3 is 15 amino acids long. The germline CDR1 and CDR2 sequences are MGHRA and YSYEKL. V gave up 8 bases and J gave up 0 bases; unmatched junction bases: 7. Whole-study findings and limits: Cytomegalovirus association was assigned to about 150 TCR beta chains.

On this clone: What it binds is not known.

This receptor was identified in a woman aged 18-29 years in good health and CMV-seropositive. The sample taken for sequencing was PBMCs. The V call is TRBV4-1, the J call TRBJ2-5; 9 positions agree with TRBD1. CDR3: CASGAQGAYQETQYF. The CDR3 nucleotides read TGCGCCAGCGGCGCACAGGGGGCTTACCAAGAGACCCAGTACTTC.